This T cell receptor beta chain came from a study of blood T cell repertoires in COVID-19 (TCRdb year 2020). Turning to the overall study: Collaborator samples came from the United States, Italy and Spain and covered acute and convalescent phases of COVID-19. The repertoires were released in a freely available public database meant as a resource for research on the immune response to SARS-CoV-2. The samples were drawn from the first 160 participants of the ongoing ImmuneRACE study and from more than 1,000 subjects provided by 6 global collaborators. The material from the prospective study consisted of cDNA or gDNA derived from T cells, B-cell-depleted T cells, or PBMCs. The dataset comprised deeply sampled blood TCRbeta repertoires from subjects exposed to, actively infected with, or recovered from COVID-19. The sample metadata nearly always contained a de-identified subject ID, COVID-19 status, age in years and sex. Where available, HLA class I and class II types were obtained from metadata supplied by the sample provider rather than from assay-based typing. Overall study outcomes, separate from this receptor: The amount of clinical and demographic metadata varied by source and participant and was provided uncurated.

CDR1 SGHDN and CDR2 FVKESK are derived from the germline V gene. V is cut by 4 bases and J by 3 bases, and the space between the germline ends is 16 bases. There are 16 amino acids in the CDR3, from cysteine to phenylalanine inclusive. The entry retains the CDR3 DNA only, 48 bases that are in frame from base 1. In its sample, this clone was seen a few times. This clone's antigen is unknown. There are no base qualities to consult, and no much larger clone falls within one base. Collaborating institutions collected whole blood in K2EDTA tubes following their own protocols. For TCRbeta analysis, collaborator samples were shipped as frozen whole blood, as isolated PBMCs, or as DNA extracted from either sample type. TCRbeta CDR3 regions were amplified from genomic DNA by means of the immunoSEQ Assay, a bias-controlled multiplex PCR. In the authors' own workflow: Nucleated cell counts per sample were estimated from amplification of reference gene primers within the assay. To quantify the absolute abundance of each unique TCRbeta CDR3 rearrangement, sequence reads were collapsed and filtered. Productive Simpson clonality was computed per sample as the square root of Simpson's diversity index over productive rearrangements. What TCRdb holds here is the immuneACCESS table cut down to in-frame rearrangements. Part of the clones is not present; checked against another copy, under half of the missing clones reflect an unresolved V gene, and the others are unexplained. D and trimming come from the DNA, and the V and J calls and clone size come from that table. The sample includes about 67,000 clones, with around 87% observed a single time. Approximately 5.4% of the sample rests with the top ten.

Sequencing was performed on peripheral blood. This clonotype was sampled from a man aged 50 to 59 with active COVID-19. This receptor chain uses TRBV14 and TRBJ2-1; a tentative D match to TRBD1 spans 5 bases. The CDR3 region: CASSRTRVVNYNEQFF. The DNA is TGTGCCAGCAGCCGGACAAGGGTGGTAAACTACAATGAGCAGTTCTTC.